Listed here are 19 T cell receptor beta chains from one sample, sequenced in a study of T cell responses to AZD1222 COVID-19 vaccine. The protocol was immunoSEQ multiplex PCR, while the TCRdb copy is restricted to in-frame clones and leaves out a portion. The sample records some 25,000 clones, around 86% being singletons. Sequenced material: peripheral blood, taken 28 days after the second AZD1222 dose. The receptor set was obtained from an adult who received the AZD1222 COVID-19 vaccine.

The genes are TRBV28 and TRBJ1-2; D not resolved. Germline lookup yields CDR1 MDHEN and CDR2 SYDVKM. The V end lost 6 bases, the J end lost 1 base, and 15 bases lay between the germline ends. The CDR3 contains 15 residues. Written as DNA, the CDR3 is TGTGCCAGCAGCCCTAGCTCCCTAAATAACTATGGCTACACCTTC. This codes for CASSPSSLNNYGYTF.

This sequence joins TRBV7-2 and TRBJ1-5; TRBD1 aligns across 8 bases. Germline loops: CDR1 SGHTA, CDR2 FQGNSA. The ends lost 4 bases at V and 7 bases at J; junction bases unmatched: 9. The CDR3 is 15 amino acids. The CDR3 coding sequence is TGTGCCAGCAGCTCACAAACAGGGGGAGGCCAGCCCCAGCATTTT. Translating it yields CASSSQTGGGQPQHF.

The V gene is TRBV27, the J gene TRBJ1-2; maybe TRBD1 (5 bases). Germline CDR1 reads MNHEY; CDR2 reads SMNVEV (reference sequence). CDR3 length: 13 amino acids. V lost 8 bases, J lost 5 bases, and 15 bases lay in between. The CDR3 reads CASSRDERYGYTF. DNA of the CDR3: TGTGCCAGCTCCAGGGACGAGAGGTATGGCTACACCTTC.

The chain recombines TRBV5-4 with TRBJ2-4; 8 bases fit TRBD2. Germline assignment: CDR1 SGHNT and CDR2 YYREEE (reference sequence). The CDR3 totals 15 residues. V dropped 0 bases and J dropped 5; count of bases not matched to a gene: 4. The CDR3 protein is CASSLGAGGENIQYF. The CDR3 nucleotides are TGTGCCAGCAGCTTGGGGGCGGGGGGCGAAAACATTCAGTACTTC.

The chain employs TRBV28 and TRBJ2-4; TRBD1 matches 9 bases. This CDR3 region has 17 residues. Germline V lookup: CDR1 MDHEN, CDR2 SYDVKM. J lost 1 base, V lost 8 bases, and 12 bases had no gene match. CDR3 DNA sequence: TGTGCCAGCTCCTCGGGACAGGGAAGGGCGGCCAAAAACATTCAGTACTTC. This encodes CASSSGQGRAAKNIQYF.

The J gene is TRBJ2-5, the V gene TRBV9, with a possible D match to TRBD2 (5 bases). The CDR3 length is 14 residues. CDR1 and CDR2 (germline): SGDLS, YYNGEE. The ends were cut back, 1 base at V and 1 base at J, with 8 bases in the middle. The CDR3 DNA sequence: TGTGCCAGCAGCGTAATGAGCGGCCAAGAGACCCAGTACTTC. Translating it yields CASSVMSGQETQYF.

The chain recombines TRBV28 with TRBJ2-5; D call uncertain. This CDR3 is built from 14 residues. Germline CDR1 is MDHEN and CDR2 is SYDVKM. The V gene lost 5 bases and the J gene lost 5 bases, with 15 bases spanning the gap. Here the CDR3 reads CASSPGNLVETQYF. CDR3 sequence (DNA): TGTGCCAGCAGTCCCGGAAACCTCGTGGAGACCCAGTACTTC.

Details on this clone: Germline and junction disagree at one end, which may indicate a read error. The chain uses TRBV12-3 or TRBV12-4 and TRBJ2-3; TRBD1 might be the D (6 bases). The CDR3 covers 10 residues. CDR3 amino acids: CACRGNTQYF. For the CDR3, the DNA is TGTGCCTGCAGGGGAAATACGCAGTATTTT.

J is TRBJ2-3 and V is TRBV19; 13 bases agree with TRBD2. The CDR3 consists of 15 residues. V was clipped by 7 bases and J by 4 bases; unmatched bases: 5. Germline V lookup: CDR1 LNHDA, CDR2 SQIVND (reference sequence). The CDR3: CASKRLAGGPDTQYF. The CDR3 DNA reads as TGTGCCAGTAAAAGACTAGCGGGAGGCCCAGATACGCAGTATTTT. Using reference TRBV19 and TRBJ2-3 for the parts outside the CDR3, the full variable domain is DGGITQSPKYLFRKEGQNVTLSCEQNLNHDAMYWYRQDPGQGLRLIYYSQIVNDFQKGDIAEGYSVSREKKESFPLTVTSAQKNPTAFYLCASKRLAGGPDTQYFGPGTRLTVL.

J is TRBJ2-2 and V is TRBV5-6; D is possibly TRBD2 (6 bases). The CDR3 length is 15 residues. V dropped 2 bases and J dropped 7 bases, with 15 bases sitting between them. Looked up from germline, CDR1 is SGHDT and CDR2 is YYEEEE. CDR3 in DNA: TGTGCCAGCAGCTTTGGTAGGCTAGCGTTCGGGGAGCTGTTTTTT. It encodes CASSFGRLAFGELFF.

This chain uses TRBV6-5 with TRBJ1-1, with unresolved D. The CDR3 spans 11 residues. The germline V gene has CDR1 MNHEY and CDR2 SVGAGI. The V end was cut by 2 bases, the J end by 4 bases, with 2 bases between. The CDR3 spells CASSYGTEAFF. The DNA of the CDR3 is TGTGCCAGCAGTTACGGCACTGAAGCTTTCTTT.

The chain links TRBV6-4 to TRBJ2-1, with TRBD2 matching over 8 bases. V dropped 5 bases and J dropped 12; count of bases not matched to a gene: 12. The CDR3 covers 14 residues. Germline CDR1 MRHNA, CDR2 SNTAGT. The CDR3 DNA sequence: TGTGCCAGCAGTAGCGGGAGCGGGGATTTCGGGCAGTTCTTC. Amino acid sequence: CASSSGSGDFGQFF.

This clone was seen a handful of times. The V and J genes are TRBV19 and TRBJ1-1; D possibly corresponds to TRBD1 (6 bases). Germline CDR1 reads LNHDA; CDR2 reads SQIVND (reference sequence). The CDR3 has 13 residues. The germline V and J ends were trimmed by 6 bases and 2 bases, with 10 bases remaining between them. CDR3 nucleotide sequence: TGTGCCAGTAGACAGGGATCAAACACTGAAGCTTTCTTT. It encodes CASRQGSNTEAFF.

V usage is TRBV11-3 and J usage is TRBJ2-3, with a possible D match to TRBD1 (6 bases). The germline CDR1 and CDR2 sequences are SGHNT and YENEEA. Trimming cost V 2 bases and J 5 bases, with 8 bases left between them. This CDR3 has 13 amino acids. The CDR3 protein is CASSLTGLDTQYF. The CDR3 DNA reads as TGTGCCAGCAGCTTAACAGGGCTAGATACGCAGTATTTT.

This chain connects TRBV7-3 to TRBJ2-3; tentative D call: TRBD1 (6 bases). Germline CDR1 SGHTA, CDR2 FQGTGA. V was pared by 2 bases and J by 5 bases, with 8 bases between. The CDR3 has 13 amino acids. CDR3: CASSLGRGDTQYF. CDR3 nucleotides: TGTGCCAGCAGCTTAGGCAGGGGAGATACGCAGTATTTT. The full variable domain, with the rest looked up from reference TRBV7-3 and TRBJ2-3, is GAGVSQTPSNKVTEKGKYVELRCDPISGHTALYWYRQSLGQGPEFLIYFQGTGAADDSGLPNDRFFAVRPEGSVSTLKIQRTERGDSAVYLCASSLGRGDTQYFGPGTRLTVL.

The CDR3 protein is CASSQDRSSGNLYEQYF. The CDR3 region has the DNA TGCGCCAGCAGCCAAGATCGGTCTAGCGGCAACCTCTACGAGCAGTACTTC. The rearrangement links TRBV4-3 to TRBJ2-7; 7 bases are shared with TRBD2. Germline assignment: CDR1 LGHNA and CDR2 YSLEER. V shed 0 bases, J shed 3 bases, and the junction held 11 bases outside the gene matches. The CDR3 runs to 17 residues.

This chain connects TRBV7-2 to TRBJ1-6, with 10 bases identical to TRBD1. Germline V gene sequence: CDR1 SGHTA, CDR2 FQGNSA. CDR3 length: 16 residues. V dropped 0 bases and J dropped 10; count of bases not matched to a gene: 6. The CDR3: CASSLAGTGDFSPLHF. The CDR3 coding sequence is TGTGCCAGCAGCTTAGCCGGGACAGGGGACTTCTCACCCCTCCACTTT.

The J gene is TRBJ2-7, the V gene TRBV12-5, with a tentative D call TRBD2 (6 bases). The CDR3 length is 12 residues. Germline V gives CDR1 LGHNT, CDR2 FRNRAP. V shed 2 bases and J shed 6 bases, with 8 bases lying between them. CDR3 in amino acids: CASGLNGGEQYF. CDR3 nucleotide sequence: TGTGCTAGTGGTTTGAACGGGGGCGAGCAGTACTTC.

The genes are TRBV5-1 and TRBJ2-5; 7 bases line up with TRBD2. The CDR3 is 16 residues long. Germline assignment: CDR1 SGHRS and CDR2 YFSETQ. V was pared by 3 bases and J by 5 bases, with 13 bases of the junction left unmatched. The CDR3 protein is CASSSQPGLRGETQYF. The CDR3 region has the DNA TGCGCCAGCAGCTCGCAGCCGGGACTAAGAGGGGAGACCCAGTACTTC.